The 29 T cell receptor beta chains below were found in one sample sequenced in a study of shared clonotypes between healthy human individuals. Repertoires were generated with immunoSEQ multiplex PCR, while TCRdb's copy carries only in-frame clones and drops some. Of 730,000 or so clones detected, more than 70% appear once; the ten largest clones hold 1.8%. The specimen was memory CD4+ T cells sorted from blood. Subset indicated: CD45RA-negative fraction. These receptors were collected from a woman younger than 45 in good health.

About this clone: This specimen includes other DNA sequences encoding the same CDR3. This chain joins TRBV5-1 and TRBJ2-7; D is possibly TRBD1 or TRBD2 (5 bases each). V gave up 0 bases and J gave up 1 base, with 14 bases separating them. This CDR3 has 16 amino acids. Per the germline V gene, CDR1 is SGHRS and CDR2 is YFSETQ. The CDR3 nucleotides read TGCGCCAGCAGCTTGGGGTGGGGCGGGCCGTCCTACGAGCAGTACTTC. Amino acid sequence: CASSLGWGGPSYEQYF.

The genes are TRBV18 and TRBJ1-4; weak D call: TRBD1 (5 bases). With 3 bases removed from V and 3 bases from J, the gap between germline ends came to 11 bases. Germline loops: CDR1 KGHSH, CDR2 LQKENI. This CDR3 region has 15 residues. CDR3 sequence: CASSPSREANEKLFF. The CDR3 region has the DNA TGTGCCAGCTCACCGAGCAGGGAGGCTAATGAAAAACTGTTTTTT.

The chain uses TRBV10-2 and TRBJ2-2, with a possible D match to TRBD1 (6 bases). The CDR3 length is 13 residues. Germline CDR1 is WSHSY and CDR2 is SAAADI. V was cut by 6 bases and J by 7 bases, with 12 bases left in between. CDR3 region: CASRKHRDGELFF. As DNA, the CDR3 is TGCGCCAGCAGAAAACACAGGGACGGGGAGCTGTTTTTT.

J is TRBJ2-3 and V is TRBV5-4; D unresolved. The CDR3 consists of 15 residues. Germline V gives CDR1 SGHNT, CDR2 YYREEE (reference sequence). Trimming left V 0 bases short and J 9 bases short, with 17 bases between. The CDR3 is CASSLDLISGATQYF. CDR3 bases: TGTGCCAGCAGCTTGGATCTTATCTCCGGCGCAACGCAGTATTTT.

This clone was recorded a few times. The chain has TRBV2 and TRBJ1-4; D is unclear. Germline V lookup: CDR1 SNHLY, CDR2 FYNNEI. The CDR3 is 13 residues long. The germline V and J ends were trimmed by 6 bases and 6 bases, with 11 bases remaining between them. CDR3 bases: TGTGCCAGCAGGACGGAGAGGGATGAAAAACTGTTTTTT. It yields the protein CASRTERDEKLFF.

CDR3 DNA: TGTGCCTGGGGGGCGCGCGGCAATCAGCCCCAGCATTTT. Translation: CAWGARGNQPQHF. The chain employs TRBV30 and TRBJ1-5, with TRBD1 as a possible D gene (5 bases). Germline V lookup: CDR1 GTSNPN, CDR2 SVGIG (reference sequence). The V end was cut by 5 bases, the J end by 2 bases, with 10 bases between. This CDR3 is built from 13 residues. The entire variable domain, with the rest obtained from reference TRBV30 and TRBJ1-5, is as follows: SQTIHQWPATLVQPVGSPLSLECTVEGTSNPNLYWYRQAAGRGLQLLFYSVGIGQISSEVPQNLSASRPQDRQFILSSKKLLLSDSGFYLCAWGARGNQPQHFGDGTRLSIL.

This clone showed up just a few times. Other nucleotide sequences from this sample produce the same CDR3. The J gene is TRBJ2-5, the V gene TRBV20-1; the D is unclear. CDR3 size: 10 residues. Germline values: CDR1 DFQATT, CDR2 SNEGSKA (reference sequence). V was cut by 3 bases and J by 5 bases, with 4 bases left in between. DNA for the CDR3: TGCAGTGCTAGTTGGGAGACCCAGTACTTC. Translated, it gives CSASWETQYF.

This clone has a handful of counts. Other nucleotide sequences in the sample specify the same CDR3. The CDR3 DNA is TGCGCCAGCAGCCCCGGACAGGAGGGGGAGACCCAGTACTTC. It specifies CASSPGQEGETQYF. The V and J genes are TRBV5-1 and TRBJ2-5, with a possible D match to TRBD1 (7 bases). Looked up from germline, CDR1 is SGHRS and CDR2 is YFSETQ. V was shortened by 4 bases and J by 5 bases, with 15 bases between the two germline ends. This CDR3 region has 14 residues.

The chain's CDR3 is CASSLWTGVEQFF. In DNA form, the CDR3 reads TGTGCCAGCAGTTTATGGACAGGGGTTGAGCAGTTCTTC. The chain employs TRBV28 and TRBJ2-1; 8 nucleotides line up with TRBD1. Germline V gene lookup returns CDR1 MDHEN and CDR2 SYDVKM. Losses at the gene ends were 0 bases for V and 9 bases for J; bases not matched to a gene: 1. The CDR3 consists of 13 residues.

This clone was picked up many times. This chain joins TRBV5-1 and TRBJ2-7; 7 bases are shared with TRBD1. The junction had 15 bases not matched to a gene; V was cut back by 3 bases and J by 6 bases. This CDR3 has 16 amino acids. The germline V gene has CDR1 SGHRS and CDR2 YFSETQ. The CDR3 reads CASSWTGLSGGGEQYF. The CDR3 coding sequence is TGCGCCAGCAGCTGGACGGGTTTATCAGGGGGTGGCGAGCAGTACTTC.

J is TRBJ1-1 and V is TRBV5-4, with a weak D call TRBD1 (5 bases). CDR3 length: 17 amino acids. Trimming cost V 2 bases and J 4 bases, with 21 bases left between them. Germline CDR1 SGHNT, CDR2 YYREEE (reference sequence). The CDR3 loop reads CASSFGGGASPGTEAFF. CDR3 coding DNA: TGTGCCAGCAGCTTTGGCGGGGGAGCTTCTCCCGGCACTGAAGCTTTCTTT.

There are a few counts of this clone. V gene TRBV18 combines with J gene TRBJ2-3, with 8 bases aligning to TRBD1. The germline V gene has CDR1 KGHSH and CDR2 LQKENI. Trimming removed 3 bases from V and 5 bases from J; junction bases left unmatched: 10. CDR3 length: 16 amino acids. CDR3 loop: CASSPAQGAVGDTQYF. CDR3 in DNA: TGTGCCAGCTCACCCGCCCAGGGGGCAGTGGGAGATACGCAGTATTTT.

The CDR3 DNA reads as TGTGCCAGCTCACCATCATCCGCTGAAGCGCAGTATTTT. Amino acids: CASSPSSAEAQYF. V and J are TRBV18 and TRBJ2-3; D not resolved. This CDR3 has 13 amino acids. Looked up from germline, CDR1 is KGHSH and CDR2 is LQKENI. The ends were cut back, 2 bases at V and 10 bases at J, with 13 bases in the middle.

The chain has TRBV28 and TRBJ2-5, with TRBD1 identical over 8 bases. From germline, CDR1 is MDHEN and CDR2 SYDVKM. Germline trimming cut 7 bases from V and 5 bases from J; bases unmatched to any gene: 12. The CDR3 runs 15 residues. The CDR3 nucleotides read TGTGCCAGCATTTATGCAGGGGGCGGCGTGGAGACCCAGTACTTC. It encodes CASIYAGGGVETQYF.

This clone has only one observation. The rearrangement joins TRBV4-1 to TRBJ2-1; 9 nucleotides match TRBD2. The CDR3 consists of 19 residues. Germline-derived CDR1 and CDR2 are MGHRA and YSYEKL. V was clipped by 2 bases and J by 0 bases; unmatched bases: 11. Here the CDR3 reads CASSQLTSGFLSSYNEQFF. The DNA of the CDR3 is TGCGCCAGCAGCCAATTGACTAGCGGATTCCTCAGCTCCTACAATGAGCAGTTCTTC.

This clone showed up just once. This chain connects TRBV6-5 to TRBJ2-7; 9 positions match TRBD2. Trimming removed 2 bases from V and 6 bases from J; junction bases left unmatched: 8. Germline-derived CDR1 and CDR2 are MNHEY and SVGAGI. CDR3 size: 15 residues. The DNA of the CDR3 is TGTGCCAGCAGTTACCGGGCTAGCGGGATCGGCGAGCAGTACTTC. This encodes CASSYRASGIGEQYF.

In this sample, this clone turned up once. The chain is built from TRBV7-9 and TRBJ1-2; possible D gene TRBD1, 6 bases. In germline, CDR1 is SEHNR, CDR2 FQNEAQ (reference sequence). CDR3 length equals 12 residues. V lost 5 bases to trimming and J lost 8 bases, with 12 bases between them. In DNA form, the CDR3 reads TGTGCCAGCAGCCTCCCTACAGGGGGCTACACCTTC. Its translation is CASSLPTGGYTF.

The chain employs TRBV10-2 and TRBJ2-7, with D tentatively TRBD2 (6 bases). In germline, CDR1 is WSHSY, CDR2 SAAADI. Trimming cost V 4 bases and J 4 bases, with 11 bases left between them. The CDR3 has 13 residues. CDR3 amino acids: CASSGSGQYEQYF. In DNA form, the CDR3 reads TGCGCCAGCAGTGGAAGCGGGCAGTACGAGCAGTACTTC.

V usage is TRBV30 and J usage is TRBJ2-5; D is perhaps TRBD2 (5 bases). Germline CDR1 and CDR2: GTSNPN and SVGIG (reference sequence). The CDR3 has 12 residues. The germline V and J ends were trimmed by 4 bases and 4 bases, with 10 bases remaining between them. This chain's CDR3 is CAWTGNGETQYF. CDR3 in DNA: TGTGCCTGGACCGGGAACGGAGAGACCCAGTACTTC.

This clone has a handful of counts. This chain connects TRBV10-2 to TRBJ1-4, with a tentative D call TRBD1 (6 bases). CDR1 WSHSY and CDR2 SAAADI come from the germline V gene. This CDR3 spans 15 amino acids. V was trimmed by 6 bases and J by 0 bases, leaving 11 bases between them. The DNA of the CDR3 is TGCGCCAGCAGACAAAACAGGGCAACTAATGAAAAACTGTTTTTT. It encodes CASRQNRATNEKLFF.

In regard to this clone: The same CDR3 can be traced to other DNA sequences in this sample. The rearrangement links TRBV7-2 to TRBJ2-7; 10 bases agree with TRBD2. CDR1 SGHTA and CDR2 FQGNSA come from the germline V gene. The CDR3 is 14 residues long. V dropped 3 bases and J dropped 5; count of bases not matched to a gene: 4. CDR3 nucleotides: TGTGCCAGCAGCTTGGGGCTAGCGGGAGACGAGCAGTACTTC. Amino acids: CASSLGLAGDEQYF.

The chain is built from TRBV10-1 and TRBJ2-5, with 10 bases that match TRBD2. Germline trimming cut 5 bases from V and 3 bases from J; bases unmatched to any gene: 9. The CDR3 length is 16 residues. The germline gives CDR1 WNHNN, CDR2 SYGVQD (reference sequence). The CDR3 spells CASSKTSGPVEETQYF. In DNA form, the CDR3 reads TGCGCCAGCAGTAAGACTAGCGGGCCCGTCGAAGAGACCCAGTACTTC.

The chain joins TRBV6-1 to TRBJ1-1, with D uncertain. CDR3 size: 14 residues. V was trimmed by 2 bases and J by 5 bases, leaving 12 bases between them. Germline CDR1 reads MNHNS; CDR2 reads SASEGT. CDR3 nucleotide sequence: TGTGCCAGCAGTGAAAAGATGGGTTTAACTGAAGCTTTCTTT. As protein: CASSEKMGLTEAFF.

For the CDR3, the DNA is TGTGCCAGCTCAACGGACGCCTTCCCCCCTTACAATGAGCAGTTCTTC. Its translation is CASSTDAFPPYNEQFF. This chain links TRBV18 with TRBJ2-1, with D uncertain. V was clipped by 5 bases and J by 4 bases, with 18 bases between them. The germline V gene encodes CDR1 KGHSH and CDR2 LQKENI. The length of the CDR3 is 16 residues.

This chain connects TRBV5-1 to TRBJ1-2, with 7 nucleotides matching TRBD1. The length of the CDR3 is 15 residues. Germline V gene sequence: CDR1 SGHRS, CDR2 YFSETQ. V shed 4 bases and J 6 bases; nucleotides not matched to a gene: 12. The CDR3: CASSPRTGGQNGYTF. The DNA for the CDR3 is TGCGCCAGCAGCCCTAGGACAGGAGGGCAGAATGGCTACACCTTC.

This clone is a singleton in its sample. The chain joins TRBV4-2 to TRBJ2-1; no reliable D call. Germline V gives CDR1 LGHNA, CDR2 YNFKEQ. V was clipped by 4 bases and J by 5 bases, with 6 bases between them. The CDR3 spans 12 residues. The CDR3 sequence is CASSRHNNEQFF. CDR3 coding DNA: TGTGCCAGCAGCCGACATAACAATGAGCAGTTCTTC.

The CDR3, as DNA: TGTGCCAGCAGTTACTCGGGGATTCGCGTGAGGGAGCTGTTTTTT. It is translated as CASSYSGIRVRELFF. The chain combines TRBV6-6 with TRBJ2-2; D uncertain. The germline gives CDR1 MNHNY, CDR2 SVGAGI (reference sequence). This CDR3 has 15 residues. V was clipped by 0 bases and J by 9 bases, with 14 bases between them.

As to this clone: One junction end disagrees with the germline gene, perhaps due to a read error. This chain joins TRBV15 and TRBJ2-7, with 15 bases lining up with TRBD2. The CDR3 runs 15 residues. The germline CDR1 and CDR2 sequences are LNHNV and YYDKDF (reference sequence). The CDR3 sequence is CATSRPRGTSGRLDF. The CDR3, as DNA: TGTGCCACCAGCAGACCCAGAGGGACTAGCGGGAGGTTGGACTTC.

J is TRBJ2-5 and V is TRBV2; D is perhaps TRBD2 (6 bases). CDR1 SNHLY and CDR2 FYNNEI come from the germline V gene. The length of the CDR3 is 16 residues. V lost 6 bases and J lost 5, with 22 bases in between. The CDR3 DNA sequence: TGTGCCAGCAGCCCTCGTAGGAGGGAAATTCGGGAGACCCAGTACTTC. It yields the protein CASSPRRREIRETQYF.